This T cell receptor beta chain appears in the sequencing data of a study of blood T cell repertoires in COVID-19. About the study: The origin of the acute and convalescent COVID-19 samples was the United States, Italy and Spain. The analysed material was cDNA or gDNA that came from T cells, B-cell-depleted T cells, or PBMCs.

Recovered status applied to Cohort 3 donors who had two consecutive negative PCRs. It also applied to those with clearance or with symptom resolution. This clone showed up just a few times. V gave up 6 bases and J gave up 8 bases, with 14 bases separating them. CDR3 length: 13 residues. Original methodology: Amplification from reference gene primers served as the basis for estimated nucleated cell counts. Sequenced by immunoSEQ multiplex PCR; TCRdb stores in-frame clones only, minus some. V, J and clone size derive from that table, while D and trimming were established from the DNA sequence. This repertoire shows about 210,000 clones, more than 80% found once; its top ten account for roughly 8.8%.

The chain links TRBV12-3 or TRBV12-4 to TRBJ2-1; a possible D gene is TRBD2 (5 bases). This receptor was taken from a woman between 18 and 29 years old who had recovered from COVID-19. The source material was PBMCs or T cells enriched from blood (not recorded which). The CDR3 loop is CASRPTGRHEQFF. The CDR3 DNA reads TGTGCCAGCAGACCAACGGGAAGGCATGAGCAGTTCTTC.